Sequencing of this T cell receptor (beta chain) was carried out in a study of blood T cell repertoires in COVID-19. Study background: The origin of the acute and convalescent COVID-19 samples was the United States, Italy and Spain. The analysed material was cDNA or gDNA that came from T cells, B-cell-depleted T cells, or PBMCs.

In the authors' workflow: Amplification with reference gene primers provided the estimates of nucleated cell counts. The protocol was immunoSEQ multiplex PCR, while the TCRdb copy is restricted to in-frame clones and leaves out a portion. The DNA gave D and trimming, while V, J and clone size come from that table. The sample carries about 65,000 clones, 90% recorded once. CDR1 LGHNA and CDR2 YNFKEQ come from the germline V gene. V lost 2 bases, J lost 7 bases, and 14 bases stayed unmatched. This CDR3 contains 18 residues. The chain carries TRBV4-2 and TRBJ1-6, with 7 nucleotides matching TRBD1. The specimen sequenced was peripheral blood. This receptor was identified in a man between 60 and 70 years old with acute or convalescent COVID-19. The CDR3, as DNA: TGTGCCAGCAGCCAACCATCGAGGGTTACAGGGGCGAATTCACCCCTCCACTTT. This codes for CASSQPSRVTGANSPLHF.